Included here is one T cell receptor (beta chain) sequence, with context. This clone was recorded only once. It lacks a known antigen. No per-base quality is available; no much larger clone lies one base away. Genomic DNA was isolated from the sorted cells so that the TCRbeta CDR3 region could be sequenced. The immunoSEQ Assay was used to sequence the TCRbeta CDR3 regions. Drawn from immuneACCESS, this table holds only the in-frame rearrangements with V and J called that TCRdb kept. Clones are partly lost; checked studies trace under half to an unresolved V gene and leave the rest unexplained. A total of around 60,000 clones appear in this sample, approximately 89% of them only once. Of the sample, around 12% is held by the ten largest clones. Patients with a history of autoimmune disease or receiving systemic immunosuppression were excluded from the trial. Peripheral blood for TCR sequencing was drawn from every dose cohort at baseline, at cycle 4 day 1 and at cycle 7 day 1. The samples were taken from a phase I, first-in-human, multicenter, open-label dose-escalation trial of ivuxolimab. Adults with locally advanced or metastatic melanoma, renal cell carcinoma, hepatocellular carcinoma or head and neck squamous cell carcinoma were enrolled in the trial. CD4+ and CD8+ T cells were sorted separately from peripheral blood before TCR sequencing.

The source of the sample is a study of OX40 agonist ivuxolimab in advanced cancers. About the investigation overall: Ivuxolimab was a fully human IgG2 agonistic monoclonal antibody targeting the costimulatory receptor OX40 (CD134). Intravenous ivuxolimab was administered to patients every 2 weeks at six dose levels: 0.01, 0.1, 0.3, 1.5, 3 and 10 mg/kg. Among the roughly 50 dose-escalation patients, about 20 had hepatocellular carcinoma, some 15 melanoma, 9 renal cell carcinoma and 9 head and neck cancer. The dose-escalation cohort was about 83% male with a mean age of around 62 years, ranging from roughly 20 to 80. Patients were allowed to have had prior anti-PD-1, anti-PD-L1 or anti-CTLA-4 therapy, and more than 30% of the dose-escalation patients had previously received checkpoint inhibitors. Partial responses occurred in three dose-escalation patients: two with cutaneous melanoma and one with hepatocellular carcinoma. Peripheral TCRbeta sequencing was intended to test whether TCR sequence diversity was altered and clonal T-cell expansion was caused by ivuxolimab. The paper reports the monotherapy dose-escalation portion (N of about 54 patients) of the phase I ivuxolimab trial. Study-wide conclusions, independent of this receptor: Low levels of normalized T-cell clonal expansion were also seen in some patients who did not respond. At doses of 0.1 to 3.0 mg/kg, clonal expansion of both CD4+ and CD8+ T cells in blood was seen between baseline and week 6. After ivuxolimab, expanded clones were on average more numerous among CD8+ T cells than among CD4+ T cells. The antigen specificity of the clonally expanded peripheral T cells was not determined. In partial responders in the 0.1-3.0 mg/kg groups, normalized peripheral clonal expansion was found to be among the lowest, especially among CD8+ T cells.

Clipping removes 4 bases from V and 1 base from J, with 5 as the unmatched junction base count. Based on the germline V gene, the CDR1 and CDR2 sequences are MNHNS and SASEGT. The CDR3 runs 16 residues from the cysteine to the phenylalanine. The sequence is cut down to CDR3 DNA, 48 bases in frame from base 1. The receptor's source is an adult with an advanced solid tumor such as melanoma, head and neck, liver or kidney cancer. The source material was CD4+ or CD8+ T cells sorted from blood, sampled in a trial of the OX40 agonist ivuxolimab. The chain couples TRBV6-1 to TRBJ2-1; a stretch of 9 junction bases matches TRBD2. The CDR3: CASSGPLAGSYNEQFF. The DNA sequence is as follows: TGTGCCAGCAGTGGACCCCTAGCGGGATCCTACAATGAGCAGTTCTTC.